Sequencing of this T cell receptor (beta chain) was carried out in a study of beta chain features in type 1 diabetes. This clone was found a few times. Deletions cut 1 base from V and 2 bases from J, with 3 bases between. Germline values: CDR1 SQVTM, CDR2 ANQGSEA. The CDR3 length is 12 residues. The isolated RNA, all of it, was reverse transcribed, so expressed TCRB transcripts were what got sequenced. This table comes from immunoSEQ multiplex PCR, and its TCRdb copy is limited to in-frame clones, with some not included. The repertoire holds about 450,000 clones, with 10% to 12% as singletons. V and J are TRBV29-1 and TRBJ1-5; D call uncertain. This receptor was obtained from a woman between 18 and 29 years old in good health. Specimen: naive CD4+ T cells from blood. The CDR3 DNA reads TGCAGCGTTGAAGTTGGCAATCAGCCCCAGCATTTT. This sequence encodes CSVEVGNQPQHF.